This note documents a single TCR beta chain sequence. The antigen remains undetermined. The table came from immunoSEQ multiplex PCR; TCRdb's copy has only in-frame clones and leaves some out. The data show around 18,000 clones, with around four fifths seen just once and around 25% held by the top ten. This specimen comes from a study of T cells in localized non-small cell lung cancer. The V and J ends lost 6 bases and 6 bases, in that order; junction bases with no gene match: 6. This CDR3 is built from 14 residues. The germline CDR1 and CDR2 sequences are SNHLY and FYNNEI. Study-wide points: There was an association of higher blood T cell density with longer overall survival. Sequencing covered just one tumor region, so heterogeneity cannot be ruled out. T cell clonality was highest in uninvolved adjacent lung, above tumor. There were a median around 60 of the top 100 tumor clones appearing in adjacent lung.

The TCR comes from a female donor older than 55 with stage I lung adenocarcinoma. V is TRBV2 and J is TRBJ2-3; 10 bases match TRBD2. The sequences come from peripheral blood, collected before any cancer treatment. CDR3 sequence: CASRGAGGPDTQYF. Here the CDR3 DNA reads TGTGCCAGCAGGGGAGCGGGGGGGCCCGATACGCAGTATTTT.